The rows below give T cell receptor beta chains drawn from one sample of a study of regulatory T cells in long-lasting Graves disease. TCRdb ran MiXCR on the multiplex PCR reads and lists one entry per CDR3 protein. The data contain about 220,000 distinct CDR3 sequences, roughly a fifth of them singletons. These data were also filed under a second study, of T cells in Graves' hyperthyroidism and ophthalmopathy.

The source was peripheral blood mononuclear cells (PBMCs), collected at new diagnosis, from a patient treated with antithyroid drugs. The receptors were gathered from a woman in her 30s with Graves disease. Both conserved end residues are part of each CDR3. The order of the fields is CDR3 length, J gene, V gene, clone size, D gene, CDR3 protein, CDR3 DNA. D genes are given only for firm matches. Expanded clones are given a class, and other clones once, few, many or no size at all.

>15|TRBJ2-1|TRBV11-2|many|TRBD2
CASSLAASGYNEQFF
TGTGCCAGCAGCTTAGCAGCTAGCGGGTACAATGAGCAGTTCTTC
>18|TRBJ1-6|TRBV28|many|-
CASSPTVAPSSYNSPLHF
TGTGCCAGCAGCCCTACGGTGGCACCGAGCTCCTATAATTCACCCCTCCACTTT
>14|TRBJ1-1|TRBV7-9|-|-
CASSLVQGNTEAFF
TGTGCCAGCAGCTTAGTACAGGGGAACACTGAAGCTTTCTTT
>15|TRBJ2-1|TRBV4-1|-|-
CASSQERWGYNEQFF
TGCGCCAGCAGCCAAGAGCGTTGGGGTTACAATGAGCAGTTCTTC
>15|TRBJ2-2|TRBV6-1|many|TRBD2
CASSELAGGPGELFF
TGTGCCAGCAGTGAACTAGCGGGGGGGCCCGGGGAGCTGTTTTTT
>16|TRBJ2-3|TRBV6-6|few|-
CASSYSGTHGTDTQYF
TGTGCCAGCAGTTACTCGGGGACCCACGGCACAGATACGCAGTATTTT
>14|TRBJ2-7|TRBV5-1|many|-
CASSLQASSYEQYF
TGCGCCAGCAGCTTGCAAGCCTCCTCCTACGAGCAGTACTTC
>15|TRBJ2-1|TRBV7-6|-|TRBD1
CASSLAGGPLNEQFF
TGTGCCAGCAGCTTAGCAGGGGGCCCTCTAAATGAGCAGTTCTTC
>14|TRBJ1-1|TRBV5-4|many|-
CASSLSSPFAEAFF
TGTGCCAGCAGCTTGTCGTCCCCTTTCGCTGAAGCTTTCTTT
>15|TRBJ1-1|TRBV19|many|-
CASSQPSVGNTEAFF
TGTGCCAGTAGCCAGCCCTCGGTTGGGAACACTGAAGCTTTCTTT
>14|TRBJ1-2|TRBV2|many|TRBD1
CASRMTGIDYGYTF
TGTGCCAGCAGGATGACAGGGATCGATTATGGCTACACCTTC
>12|TRBJ1-4|TRBV6-1|few|-
CASRRSGEKLFF
TGTGCCAGCAGGCGGTCAGGGGAAAAACTGTTTTTT
>13|TRBJ1-1|TRBV11-2|-|-
CASNSLDRHIYFF
TGTGCCAGCAACTCCCTTGACAGGCACATCTACTTCTTT
>15|TRBJ2-5|TRBV2|once|-
CASNRTGTPQETQYF
TGTGCCAGCAATCGCACCGGGACTCCTCAAGAGACCCAGTACTTC
>13|TRBJ2-2|TRBV19|-|-
CASSTLVAGELFF
TGTGCCAGTAGTACCCTGGTCGCCGGGGAGCTGTTTTTT
>15|TRBJ2-1|TRBV2|many|-
CASSPIIVGSGEQFF
TGTGCCAGCAGTCCAATCATTGTGGGGAGCGGTGAGCAGTTCTTC
>18|TRBJ2-3|TRBV6-1|many|TRBD1
CASSETQGGTGKPDTQYF
TGTGCCAGCAGTGAAACCCAGGGAGGGACAGGGAAACCAGATACGCAGTATTTT
>16|TRBJ1-1|TRBV11-1|-|TRBD1
CASSLGAGTGNTEAFF
TGTGCCAGCAGCTTAGGAGCCGGGACAGGGAACACTGAAGCTTTCTTT
>15|TRBJ1-5|TRBV20-1|many|TRBD1
CSALSYRGGNQPQHF
TGCAGTGCTCTTTCCTACAGGGGGGGCAATCAGCCCCAGCATTTT
>14|TRBJ1-4|TRBV2|many|-
CASSVWGRSEKLFF
TGTGCCAGCAGTGTTTGGGGGAGGAGTGAAAAACTGTTTTTT
>14|TRBJ2-6|TRBV27|-|-
CASTPVTGANVLTF
TGTGCCAGCACGCCCGTCACTGGGGCCAACGTCCTGACTTTC
>14|TRBJ1-1|TRBV28|many|-
CASSLSQGLTEAFF
TGTGCCAGCAGTTTATCCCAGGGGTTAACTGAAGCTTTCTTT
>15|TRBJ1-1|TRBV2|-|TRBD1
CASNTGTGGLTEAFF
TGTGCCAGCAATACCGGGACAGGGGGCCTCACTGAAGCTTTCTTT
>13|TRBJ1-5|TRBV10-2|many|-
CATQMGAPGPQHF
TGCGCCACCCAGATGGGGGCCCCAGGGCCCCAGCATTTT
>16|TRBJ1-2|TRBV11-2|-|-
CASSQDLQGSAYGYTF
TGTGCCAGCAGCCAAGATTTACAGGGAAGCGCCTATGGCTACACCTTC
>11|TRBJ1-5|TRBV27|many|-
CASSSPWPQHF
TGTGCCAGCAGTTCCCCCTGGCCCCAGCATTTT
>14|TRBJ2-7|TRBV20-1|many|-
CSARGRGVSYEQYF
TGCAGTGCTAGAGGAAGGGGTGTCTCCTACGAGCAGTACTTC
>15|TRBJ2-7|TRBV7-3|many|TRBD1
CASSLTPTGGSEQYF
TGTGCCAGCAGCTTAACTCCGACAGGGGGCAGCGAGCAGTACTTC
>15|TRBJ1-4|TRBV29-1|-|-
CSVARAPATNEKLFF
TGCAGCGTGGCTCGGGCTCCTGCAACTAATGAAAAACTGTTTTTT
>11|TRBJ2-7|TRBV3-1|-|-
CASTTHAEQYF
TGTGCCAGCACAACACACGCCGAGCAGTACTTC
>14|TRBJ2-1|TRBV19|many|-
CASSIEQSYNEQFF
TGTGCCAGTAGTATAGAACAGTCCTACAATGAGCAGTTCTTC
>16|TRBJ1-4|TRBV28|many|TRBD1
CASSLLRDREGEKLFF
TGTGCCAGCAGTTTACTCCGGGACAGGGAGGGTGAAAAACTGTTTTTT
>17|TRBJ1-1|TRBV28|many|-
CASSLLSRGASNTEAFF
TGTGCCAGCAGTTTGCTGTCCCGTGGAGCTTCGAACACTGAAGCTTTCTTT
>14|TRBJ2-3|TRBV7-9|once|TRBD1
CASRRQGTTDTQYF
TGTGCCAGTCGAAGACAGGGGACTACAGATACGCAGTATTTT
>13|TRBJ1-2|TRBV27|many|TRBD1
CASSFRGRLGYTF
TGTGCCAGCAGTTTCAGGGGGCGCCTTGGCTACACCTTC
>14|TRBJ2-2|TRBV4-2|many|-
CASSQLEDTGELFF
TGTGCCAGCAGCCAACTAGAGGACACCGGGGAGCTGTTTTTT
>15|TRBJ2-1|TRBV14|many|-
CASSQDYLSYNEQFF
TGTGCCAGCAGCCAGGACTATCTTTCCTACAATGAGCAGTTCTTC
>15|TRBJ2-2|TRBV28|many|TRBD1
CASSPGQGDHGELFF
TGTGCCAGCAGTCCCGGACAGGGGGACCACGGGGAGCTGTTTTTT
>13|TRBJ1-2|TRBV7-9|many|-
CASSSTPWGGYTF
TGTGCCAGCAGCTCTACTCCATGGGGTGGCTACACCTTC